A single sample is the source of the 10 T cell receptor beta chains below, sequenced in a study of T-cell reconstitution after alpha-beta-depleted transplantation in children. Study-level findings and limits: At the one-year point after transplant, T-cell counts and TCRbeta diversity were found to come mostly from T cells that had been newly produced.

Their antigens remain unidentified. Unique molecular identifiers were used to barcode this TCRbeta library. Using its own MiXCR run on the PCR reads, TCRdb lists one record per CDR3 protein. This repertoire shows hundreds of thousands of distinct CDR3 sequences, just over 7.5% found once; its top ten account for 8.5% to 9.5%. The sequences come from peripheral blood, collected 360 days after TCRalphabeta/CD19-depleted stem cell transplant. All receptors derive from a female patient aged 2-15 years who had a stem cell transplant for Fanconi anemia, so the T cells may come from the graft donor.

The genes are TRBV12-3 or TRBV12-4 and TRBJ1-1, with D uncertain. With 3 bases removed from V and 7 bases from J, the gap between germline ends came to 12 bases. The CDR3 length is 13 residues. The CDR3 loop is CASSFLVFGEAFF. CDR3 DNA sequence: TGTGCCAGCAGTTTTTTGGTTTTTGGTGAAGCTTTCTTT.

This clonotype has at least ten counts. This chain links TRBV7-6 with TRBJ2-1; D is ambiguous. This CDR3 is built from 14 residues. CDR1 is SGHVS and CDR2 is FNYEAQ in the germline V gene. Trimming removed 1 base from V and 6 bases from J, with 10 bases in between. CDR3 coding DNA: TGTGCCAGCAGCTTAGTAAGGTGGGGCAATGAGCAGTTCTTC. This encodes CASSLVRWGNEQFF.

CDR3 region: CSGLRALGEAQHF. The CDR3 nucleotides read TGCAGTGGTCTCCGGGCCCTAGGGGAAGCCCAGCATTTT. The V call is TRBV20-1, the J call TRBJ1-5; perhaps TRBD1 as D (5 bases). Trimming cost V 7 bases and J 11 bases, with 21 bases left between them. The germline V gene has CDR1 DFQATT and CDR2 SNEGSKA (reference sequence). CDR3 length: 13 amino acids.

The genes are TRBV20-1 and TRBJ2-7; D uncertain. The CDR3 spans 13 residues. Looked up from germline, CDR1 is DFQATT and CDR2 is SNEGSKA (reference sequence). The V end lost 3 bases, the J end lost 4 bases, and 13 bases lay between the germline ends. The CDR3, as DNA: TGCAGTGCTAGTTCCGGGTTATTTTACGAGCAGTACTTC. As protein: CSASSGLFYEQYF.

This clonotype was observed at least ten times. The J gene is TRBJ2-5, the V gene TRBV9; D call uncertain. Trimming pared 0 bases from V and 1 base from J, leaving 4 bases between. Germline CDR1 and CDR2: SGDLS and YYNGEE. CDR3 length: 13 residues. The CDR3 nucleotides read TGTGCCAGCAGCGTAGGAGTCCAAGAGACCCAGTACTTC. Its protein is CASSVGVQETQYF.

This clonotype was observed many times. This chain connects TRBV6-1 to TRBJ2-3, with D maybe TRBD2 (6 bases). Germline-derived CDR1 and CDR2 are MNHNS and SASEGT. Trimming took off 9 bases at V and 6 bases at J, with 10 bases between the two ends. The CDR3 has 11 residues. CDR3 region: CASPLADTQYF. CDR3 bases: TGTGCCAGTCCCCTAGCGGATACGCAGTATTTT.

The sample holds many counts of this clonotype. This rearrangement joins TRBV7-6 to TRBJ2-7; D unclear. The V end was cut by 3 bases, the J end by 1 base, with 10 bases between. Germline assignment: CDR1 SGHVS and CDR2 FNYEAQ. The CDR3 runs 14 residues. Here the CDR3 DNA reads TGTGCCAGCAGCTTCTTGGGAAATTCCTACGAGCAGTACGTC. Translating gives CASSFLGNSYEQYV.

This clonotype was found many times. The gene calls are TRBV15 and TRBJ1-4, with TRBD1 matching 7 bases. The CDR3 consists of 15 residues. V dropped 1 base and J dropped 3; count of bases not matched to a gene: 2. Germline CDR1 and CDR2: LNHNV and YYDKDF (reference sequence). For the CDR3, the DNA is TGTGCCACCAGCAGAGGACAGGGACCTAATGAAAAACTGTTTTTT. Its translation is CATSRGQGPNEKLFF. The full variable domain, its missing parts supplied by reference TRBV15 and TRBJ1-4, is DAMVIQNPRYQVTQFGKPVTLSCSQTLNHNVMYWYQQKSSQAPKLLFHYYDKDFNNEADTPDNFQSRRPNTSFCFLDIRSPGLGDTAMYLCATSRGQGPNEKLFFGSGTQLSVL.

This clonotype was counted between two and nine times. DNA for the CDR3: TGCAGTGCCCTTCCAGGAGGTAGCAATTCACCCCTCCACTTT. Amino acids: CSALPGGSNSPLHF. The J gene is TRBJ1-6, the V gene TRBV20-1; D not resolved. The V gene's germline CDR1 is DFQATT and CDR2 SNEGSKA (reference sequence). The germline V and J ends were trimmed by 6 bases and 7 bases, with 16 bases remaining between them. CDR3 size: 14 residues.

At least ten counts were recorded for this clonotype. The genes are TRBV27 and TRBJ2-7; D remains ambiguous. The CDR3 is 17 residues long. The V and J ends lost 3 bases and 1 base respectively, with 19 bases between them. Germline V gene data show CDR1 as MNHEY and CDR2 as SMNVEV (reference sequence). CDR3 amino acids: CASSFFPARPQSYEQYF. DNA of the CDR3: TGTGCCAGCAGTTTTTTCCCCGCCCGGCCCCAATCCTACGAGCAGTACTTC.